The clone carrying this T cell receptor beta chain showed up just once. As originally analysed: The assay estimated nucleated cells by amplifying reference gene primers. Only in-frame clones appear in the TCRdb table, and some are missing; sequencing was by immunoSEQ multiplex PCR. That table gives V, J and clone size, and the DNA gave D and trimming. The data contain roughly 150,000 clones, under 90% of them singletons. The germline gives CDR1 GTSNPN, CDR2 SVGIG (reference sequence). Trimming shortened V by 0 bases and J by 3 bases, and 12 bases separated the two germline ends. This CDR3 is 14 amino acids long. These data come from a study of blood T cell repertoires in COVID-19.

Sequenced input: peripheral blood. The chain combines TRBV30 with TRBJ2-7, with D possibly being TRBD1 (6 bases). The source is a woman of 80 years or more with acute or convalescent COVID-19. For the CDR3, the DNA is TGTGCCTGGAGTGTTAACAGGGTAGGCTACGAGCAGTACTTC. It specifies CAWSVNRVGYEQYF.